Listed below are T cell receptor beta chains from one sample, sequenced in a study of PD-1 blockade in mismatch repair-deficient tumors. Their specific antigens are unknown. This table comes from immunoSEQ multiplex PCR, and its TCRdb copy is limited to in-frame clones, with some not included. The profile shows fewer than 18,000 clones, approximately 84% of them singletons. This specimen consisted of cells cultured in vitro, obtained from a patient treated with pembrolizumab. The receptors here all came from an adult with mismatch repair-deficient cancer. Both conserved end residues are part of each CDR3. Fields, in order: clone size, V gene, D gene, J gene, CDR3 protein, CDR3 DNA. The D gene is left open where the match is weak. Clone sizes are given selectively: once, few, many, or a class where the clone is expanded.

-	TRBV4-1	-	TRBJ2-7	CASSQFVRSPHEQYF	TGCGCCAGCAGCCAATTCGTCAGGAGTCCCCACGAGCAGTACTTC
-	TRBV27	-	TRBJ2-3	CASSLLNGDTQYF	TGTGCCAGCAGCCTTCTCAATGGGGATACGCAGTATTTT
-	TRBV5-7	-	TRBJ2-7	CASSPLGGEQYF	TGTGCCAGCAGCCCCCTGGGTGGGGAGCAGTACTTC
-	TRBV7-3	-	TRBJ2-5	CASSLNRQETQYF	TGTGCCAGCAGCTTAAACCGACAAGAGACCCAGTACTTC
-	TRBV5-6	-	TRBJ1-6	CASSLGSGSYNSPLHF	TGTGCCAGCAGCTTGGGGTCAGGCTCCTATAATTCACCCCTCCACTTT
-	TRBV7-2	-	TRBJ1-5	CASSLGRGGFQPQHF	TGTGCCAGCAGCTTAGGGAGAGGGGGGTTTCAGCCCCAGCATTTT
-	TRBV28	-	TRBJ1-2	CASSLWRDGVEYGYTF	TGTGCCAGCAGTTTATGGAGGGACGGTGTGGAATATGGCTACACCTTC
-	TRBV27	TRBD1	TRBJ2-1	CASTQRGLSSYNEQFF	TGTGCCAGCACCCAGAGGGGGCTGAGCTCCTACAATGAGCAGTTCTTC
-	TRBV29-1	-	TRBJ2-5	CSVDSRETQYF	TGCAGCGTCGATAGCCGAGAGACCCAGTACTTC
-	TRBV20-1	TRBD2	TRBJ2-3	CSARPGLEQYF	TGCAGTGCTAGGCCGGGACTAGAGCAGTATTTT
-	TRBV29-1	TRBD2	TRBJ2-1	CSVHLAGGGTYNEQFF	TGCAGCGTTCACTTAGCGGGAGGGGGTACCTACAATGAGCAGTTCTTC
-	TRBV7-9	TRBD2	TRBJ2-1	CASSPIPSGPRNEQFF	TGTGCCAGCAGCCCGATACCTAGCGGTCCCCGGAATGAGCAGTTCTTC
-	TRBV28	-	TRBJ2-7	CASSLSTVSYEQYF	TGTGCCAGCAGTTTATCAACGGTCTCCTACGAGCAGTACTTC
-	TRBV11-2	TRBD1	TRBJ2-5	CASSPRTGPRETQYF	TGTGCCAGCAGCCCTCGGACAGGGCCCCGAGAGACCCAGTACTTC
-	TRBV10-2	-	TRBJ2-2	CASSESEGEWDTGELFF	TGCGCCAGCAGTGAGTCGGAGGGGGAGTGGGACACCGGGGAGCTGTTTTTT
-	TRBV7-9	TRBD2	TRBJ2-3	CASSLNTWSSGRHTQYF	TGTGCCAGCAGCTTAAATACTTGGTCTAGCGGGAGGCATACGCAGTATTTT
once	TRBV10-2	-	TRBJ2-7	CASKIAVSSYEQYF	TGCGCCAGCAAAATAGCGGTAAGCTCCTACGAGCAGTACTTC
-	TRBV30	TRBD1	TRBJ1-2	CAWSRGSAYGYTF	TGTGCCTGGAGCAGGGGGTCTGCCTATGGCTACACCTTC
-	TRBV27	TRBD1	TRBJ2-7	CASSLGTVPYEQYF	TGTGCCAGCAGTTTAGGGACAGTCCCCTACGAGCAGTACTTC
-	TRBV7-9	TRBD2	TRBJ2-1	CASSPWTSGRARGEQFF	TGTGCCAGCAGCCCCTGGACTAGCGGGAGGGCTAGGGGTGAGCAGTTCTTC
-	TRBV6-5	TRBD1	TRBJ2-3	CASSDRGPTDTQYF	TGTGCCAGCAGTGACAGGGGCCCCACAGATACGCAGTATTTT
-	TRBV7-2	TRBD2	TRBJ2-1	CASSFYPGLEAYNEQFF	TGTGCCAGCAGCTTTTATCCGGGACTAGAGGCGTACAATGAGCAGTTCTTC
-	TRBV14	TRBD2	TRBJ2-1	CASSQIAGIYNEQFF	TGTGCCAGCAGCCAAATAGCGGGAATCTACAATGAGCAGTTCTTC
-	TRBV5-6	-	TRBJ2-1	CASSLPQSSYNEQFF	TGTGCCAGCAGCTTACCCCAGAGCTCCTACAATGAGCAGTTCTTC
-	TRBV5-1	-	TRBJ2-1	CASSLENGYNEQFF	TGCGCCAGCAGCTTAGAGAACGGTTACAATGAGCAGTTCTTC
-	TRBV18	-	TRBJ1-4	CASSPQGANEKLFF	TGTGCCAGCTCACCACAGGGGGCTAATGAAAAACTGTTTTTT
-	TRBV25-1	TRBD2	TRBJ2-2	CASSVTSGRSGTGELFF	TGTGCCAGCAGTGTAACTAGCGGGAGATCGGGCACCGGGGAGCTGTTTTTT
-	TRBV7-9	TRBD2	TRBJ2-1	CASSFSLAGGVYNEQFF	TGTGCCAGCAGCTTTTCGTTAGCGGGAGGGGTCTACAATGAGCAGTTCTTC
-	TRBV18	TRBD2	TRBJ2-3	CASSPLQTGTSVLTQYF	TGTGCCAGCTCACCACTTCAAACCGGGACTAGCGTTCTTACGCAGTATTTT
-	TRBV28	TRBD1	TRBJ1-1	CAGRDRGNTEAFF	TGTGCCGGCCGGGACAGGGGGAACACTGAAGCTTTCTTT
-	TRBV7-6	TRBD2	TRBJ2-2	CASSDLAGGSSQMNTGELFF	TGTGCCAGCAGCGACCTAGCGGGAGGGTCCTCTCAAATGAACACCGGGGAGCTGTTTTTT
-	TRBV29-1	-	TRBJ2-7	CSVEGIPGGQYF	TGCAGCGTTGAAGGGATTCCCGGTGGGCAGTACTTC
-	TRBV5-4	TRBD1	TRBJ1-2	CASSLRDRGDGYTF	TGTGCCAGCAGCTTACGGGACAGGGGTGATGGCTACACCTTC
-	TRBV7-8	TRBD1	TRBJ2-7	CASSLPLGTGGTYEQYF	TGTGCCAGCAGCTTACCTCTGGGGACAGGGGGTACCTACGAGCAGTACTTC
-	TRBV7-9	-	TRBJ1-2	CASSTDGLDGYTF	TGTGCCAGCAGCACCGACGGACTCGATGGCTACACCTTC
-	TRBV9	-	TRBJ2-5	CASSVRGASETQYF	TGTGCCAGCAGCGTACGGGGCGCGTCAGAGACCCAGTACTTC
-	TRBV14	-	TRBJ2-1	CASSQMLDNEQFF	TGTGCCAGCAGCCAGATGTTAGACAATGAGCAGTTCTTC
-	TRBV28	-	TRBJ1-1	CASSLGGTTEAFF	TGTGCCAGCAGTTTGGGGGGGACCACTGAAGCTTTCTTT
-	TRBV6-1	-	TRBJ2-7	CASSELRGAGEQYF	TGTGCCAGCAGTGAGCTTCGAGGGGCGGGGGAGCAGTACTTC
-	TRBV11-2	-	TRBJ1-5	CASSRQLNQPQHF	TGTGCCAGCAGCAGACAGCTTAATCAGCCCCAGCATTTT
-	TRBV9	-	TRBJ2-1	CASSVGSYDNEQFF	TGTGCCAGCAGCGTTGGGTCCTACGACAATGAGCAGTTCTTC
-	TRBV11-3	-	TRBJ2-2	CASSSRDANTGELFF	TGTGCCAGCAGCTCGAGGGATGCTAACACCGGGGAGCTGTTTTTT
-	TRBV7-7	TRBD1	TRBJ2-2	CAIRQGANTGELFF	TGTGCCATACGACAGGGGGCGAACACCGGGGAGCTGTTTTTT
-	TRBV5-1	TRBD2	TRBJ2-5	CASSWGGRETQYF	TGCGCCAGCAGCTGGGGGGGAAGGGAGACCCAGTACTTC
-	TRBV5-1	-	TRBJ2-2	CASKMAVGGTGELFF	TGCGCCAGCAAAATGGCGGTGGGAGGCACCGGGGAGCTGTTTTTT
-	TRBV20-1	-	TRBJ2-5	CSAKVKETQYF	TGCAGTGCTAAGGTGAAGGAGACCCAGTACTTC
few	TRBV11-2	-	TRBJ1-4	CASSLVRGSGANEKLFF	TGTGCCAGCAGCTTAGTGAGGGGGTCCGGAGCTAATGAAAAACTGTTTTTT
-	TRBV6-1	-	TRBJ2-2	CASSELSNTGELFF	TGTGCCAGCAGTGAACTCTCGAACACCGGGGAGCTGTTTTTT
-	TRBV5-6	TRBD1	TRBJ2-2	CASAETGGTGELFF	TGTGCCAGCGCCGAGACAGGGGGCACCGGGGAGCTGTTTTTT
-	TRBV29-1	TRBD1	TRBJ2-3	CSVRGDRGSSTDTQYF	TGCAGCGTCAGGGGGGACAGGGGGAGTAGCACAGATACGCAGTATTTT
-	TRBV6-5	-	TRBJ2-3	CASSSPPPRDTQYF	TGTGCCAGCAGTTCACCTCCCCCCAGGGATACGCAGTATTTT
-	TRBV19	-	TRBJ2-6	CASSFGGEANVLTF	TGTGCCAGTAGCTTTGGAGGAGAGGCCAACGTCCTGACTTTC
-	TRBV18	-	TRBJ2-7	CASSPVSLSSYEQYF	TGTGCCAGCTCACCAGTGTCACTCAGCTCCTACGAGCAGTACTTC
-	TRBV11-3	TRBD2	TRBJ2-3	CASSLGASGSLDTQYF	TGTGCCAGCAGCTTAGGGGCTAGCGGGAGTCTAGATACGCAGTATTTT
-	TRBV28	TRBD1	TRBJ2-6	CASSSWTGSDVLTF	TGTGCCAGCAGTTCGTGGACAGGGTCGGACGTCCTGACTTTC